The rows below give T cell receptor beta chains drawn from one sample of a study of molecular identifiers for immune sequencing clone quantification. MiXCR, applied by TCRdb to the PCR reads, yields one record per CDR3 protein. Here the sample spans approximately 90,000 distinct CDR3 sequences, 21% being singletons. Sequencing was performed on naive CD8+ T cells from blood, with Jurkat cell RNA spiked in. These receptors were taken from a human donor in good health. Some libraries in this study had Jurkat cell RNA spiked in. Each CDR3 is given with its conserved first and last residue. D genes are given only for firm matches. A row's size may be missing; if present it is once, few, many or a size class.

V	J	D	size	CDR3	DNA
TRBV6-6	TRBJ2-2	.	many	CASSHTGELFF	TGTGCCAGCAGCCATACGGGGGAGCTGTTTTTT
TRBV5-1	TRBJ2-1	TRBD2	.	CASTSGGSYNEQFF	TGCGCCAGCACTAGCGGGGGTTCCTACAATGAGCAGTTCTTC
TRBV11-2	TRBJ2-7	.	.	CASSLVGVEQYF	TGTGCCAGCAGCTTAGTCGGGGTCGAGCAGTACTTC
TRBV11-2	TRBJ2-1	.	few	CASSLVDEGYNEQFF	TGTGCCAGCAGCTTAGTTGATGAGGGCTACAATGAGCAGTTCTTC
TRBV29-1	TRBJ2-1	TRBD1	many	CSVGQGAEQFF	TGCAGCGTTGGCCAGGGGGCTGAGCAGTTCTTC
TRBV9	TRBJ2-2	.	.	CASSVWGTGELFF	TGTGCCAGCAGCGTATGGGGGACCGGGGAGCTGTTTTTT
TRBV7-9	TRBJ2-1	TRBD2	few	CASSLVLAVYNEQFF	TGTGCCAGCAGCTTAGTACTAGCGGTTTACAATGAGCAGTTCTTC
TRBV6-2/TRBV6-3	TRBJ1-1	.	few	CASFENTEAFF	TGTGCCAGCTTTGAAAACACTGAAGCTTTCTTT
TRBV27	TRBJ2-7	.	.	CASSLVVGSSYEQYF	TGTGCCAGCAGTTTAGTTGTTGGCAGCTCCTACGAGCAGTACTTC
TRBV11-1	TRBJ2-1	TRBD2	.	CASSLLAGGSNEQFF	TGTGCCAGCAGCCTCCTAGCGGGCGGTTCCAATGAGCAGTTCTTC
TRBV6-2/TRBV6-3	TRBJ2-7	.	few	CASSYGRDYEQYF	TGTGCCAGCAGTTACGGACGGGACTACGAGCAGTACTTC
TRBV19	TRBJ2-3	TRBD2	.	CASSSPFERGPSDTQYF	TGTGCCAGTAGTTCCCCTTTTGAGCGGGGGCCCTCTGATACGCAGTATTTT
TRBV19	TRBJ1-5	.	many	CASSIGSRSNQPQHF	TGTGCCAGTAGTATAGGTTCGAGGAGCAATCAGCCCCAGCATTTT
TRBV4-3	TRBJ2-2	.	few	CASSQEGGKAGELFF	TGCGCCAGCAGCCAAGAGGGCGGGAAGGCCGGGGAGCTGTTTTTT
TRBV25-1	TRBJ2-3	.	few	CASSESAGDTQYF	TGTGCCAGCAGTGAATCGGCGGGGGATACGCAGTATTTT
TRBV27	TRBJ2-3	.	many	CASSLLGMEDTQYF	TGTGCCAGCAGTTTATTGGGGATGGAGGATACGCAGTATTTT
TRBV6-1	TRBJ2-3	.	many	CASSGDGEVFGHTDTQYF	TGTGCCAGCAGTGGGGACGGAGAGGTTTTTGGTCACACAGATACGCAGTATTTT
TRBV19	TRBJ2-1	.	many	CASSIALGQEQFF	TGTGCCAGTAGTATAGCCTTGGGCCAAGAGCAGTTCTTC
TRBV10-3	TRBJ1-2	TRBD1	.	CAIRTGGGYTF	TGTGCCATCAGAACAGGGGGCGGCTACACCTTC
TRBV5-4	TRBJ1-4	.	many	CASSSPEGGEKLFF	TGTGCCAGCAGCTCCCCGGAGGGTGGCGAAAAACTGTTTTTT
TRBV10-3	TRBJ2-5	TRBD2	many	CAIATPGTSGEETQYF	TGTGCCATCGCCACCCCCGGGACTAGCGGGGAAGAGACCCAGTACTTC
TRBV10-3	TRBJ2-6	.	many	CAISESIDAGANVLTF	TGTGCCATCAGTGAGTCGATTGACGCCGGGGCCAACGTCCTGACTTTC
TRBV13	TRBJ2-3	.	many	CASTDGLGSDTDTQYF	TGTGCCAGCACAGACGGGTTGGGGTCTGACACAGATACGCAGTATTTT
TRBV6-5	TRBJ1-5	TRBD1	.	CASSPHFSGTDTQHF	TGTGCCAGCAGCCCGCACTTTAGCGGGACAGATACGCAGCATTTT
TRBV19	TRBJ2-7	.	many	CASRQTRGNEQYF	TGTGCCAGCCGCCAGACTCGGGGGAACGAGCAGTACTTC
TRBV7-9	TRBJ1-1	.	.	CASSLGPGEVGTEAFF	TGTGCCAGCAGCTTAGGTCCAGGGGAGGTTGGAACTGAAGCTTTCTTT
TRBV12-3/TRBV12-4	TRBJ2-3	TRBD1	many	CASSYFQGAGDTQYF	TGTGCCAGCAGTTATTTTCAGGGGGCTGGAGATACGCAGTATTTT
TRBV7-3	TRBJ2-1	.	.	CASSLGVGNEQFF	TGTGCCAGCAGCTTAGGCGTGGGGAATGAGCAGTTCTTC
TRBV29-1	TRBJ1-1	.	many	CSAGGEAFF	TGCAGCGCTGGCGGTGAAGCTTTCTTT
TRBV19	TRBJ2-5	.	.	CASSVDFTGPNQETQYF	TGTGCCAGTAGTGTAGATTTTACAGGCCCTAACCAAGAGACCCAGTACTTC
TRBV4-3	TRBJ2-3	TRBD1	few	CASSQASRDRGIDTLYF	TGCGCCAGCAGCCAGGCCAGCCGGGACAGGGGCATAGATACGCTGTATTTT
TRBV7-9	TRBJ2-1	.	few	CASSPEVAVSYNEQFF	TGTGCCAGCAGCCCCGAGGTAGCGGTCTCCTACAATGAGCAGTTCTTC
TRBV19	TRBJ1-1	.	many	CASSIEKLIRNTEAFF	TGTGCCAGTAGTATAGAAAAACTTATAAGGAACACTGAAGCTTTCTTT
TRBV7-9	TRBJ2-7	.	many	CASSSEPKDTYEQYF	TGTGCCAGCAGCTCAGAACCGAAGGACACCTACGAGCAGTACTTC
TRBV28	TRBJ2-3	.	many	CASSNRNSDTQYF	TGTGCCAGCTCTAATCGGAACTCAGATACGCAGTATTTT
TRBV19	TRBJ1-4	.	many	CASSISPTNEKLFF	TGTGCCAGTAGTATCAGCCCAACTAATGAAAAACTGTTTTTT
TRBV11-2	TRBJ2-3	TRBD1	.	CASSKRWDRGADTRYF	TGTGCCAGCAGCAAGCGCTGGGACAGGGGTGCAGATACGCGGTATTTT
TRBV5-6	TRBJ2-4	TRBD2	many	CASTLSGGLAKNIQYF	TGTGCCAGCACCCTGAGCGGGGGGCTAGCCAAAAACATTCAGTACTTC
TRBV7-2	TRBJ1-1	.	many	CASSLEGLYTEAFF	TGTGCCAGCAGCTTAGAAGGCCTCTACACTGAAGCTTTCTTT
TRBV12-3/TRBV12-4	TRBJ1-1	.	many	CASSSTVNTEAFF	TGTGCCAGCAGTTCGACAGTAAACACTGAAGCTTTCTTT
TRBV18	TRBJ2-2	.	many	CASSSTGELFF	TGTGCCAGCTCAAGCACCGGGGAGCTGTTTTTT
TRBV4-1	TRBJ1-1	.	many	CASSQGPLGTEAFF	TGCGCCAGCAGCCAGGGACCCCTGGGGACTGAAGCTTTCTTT